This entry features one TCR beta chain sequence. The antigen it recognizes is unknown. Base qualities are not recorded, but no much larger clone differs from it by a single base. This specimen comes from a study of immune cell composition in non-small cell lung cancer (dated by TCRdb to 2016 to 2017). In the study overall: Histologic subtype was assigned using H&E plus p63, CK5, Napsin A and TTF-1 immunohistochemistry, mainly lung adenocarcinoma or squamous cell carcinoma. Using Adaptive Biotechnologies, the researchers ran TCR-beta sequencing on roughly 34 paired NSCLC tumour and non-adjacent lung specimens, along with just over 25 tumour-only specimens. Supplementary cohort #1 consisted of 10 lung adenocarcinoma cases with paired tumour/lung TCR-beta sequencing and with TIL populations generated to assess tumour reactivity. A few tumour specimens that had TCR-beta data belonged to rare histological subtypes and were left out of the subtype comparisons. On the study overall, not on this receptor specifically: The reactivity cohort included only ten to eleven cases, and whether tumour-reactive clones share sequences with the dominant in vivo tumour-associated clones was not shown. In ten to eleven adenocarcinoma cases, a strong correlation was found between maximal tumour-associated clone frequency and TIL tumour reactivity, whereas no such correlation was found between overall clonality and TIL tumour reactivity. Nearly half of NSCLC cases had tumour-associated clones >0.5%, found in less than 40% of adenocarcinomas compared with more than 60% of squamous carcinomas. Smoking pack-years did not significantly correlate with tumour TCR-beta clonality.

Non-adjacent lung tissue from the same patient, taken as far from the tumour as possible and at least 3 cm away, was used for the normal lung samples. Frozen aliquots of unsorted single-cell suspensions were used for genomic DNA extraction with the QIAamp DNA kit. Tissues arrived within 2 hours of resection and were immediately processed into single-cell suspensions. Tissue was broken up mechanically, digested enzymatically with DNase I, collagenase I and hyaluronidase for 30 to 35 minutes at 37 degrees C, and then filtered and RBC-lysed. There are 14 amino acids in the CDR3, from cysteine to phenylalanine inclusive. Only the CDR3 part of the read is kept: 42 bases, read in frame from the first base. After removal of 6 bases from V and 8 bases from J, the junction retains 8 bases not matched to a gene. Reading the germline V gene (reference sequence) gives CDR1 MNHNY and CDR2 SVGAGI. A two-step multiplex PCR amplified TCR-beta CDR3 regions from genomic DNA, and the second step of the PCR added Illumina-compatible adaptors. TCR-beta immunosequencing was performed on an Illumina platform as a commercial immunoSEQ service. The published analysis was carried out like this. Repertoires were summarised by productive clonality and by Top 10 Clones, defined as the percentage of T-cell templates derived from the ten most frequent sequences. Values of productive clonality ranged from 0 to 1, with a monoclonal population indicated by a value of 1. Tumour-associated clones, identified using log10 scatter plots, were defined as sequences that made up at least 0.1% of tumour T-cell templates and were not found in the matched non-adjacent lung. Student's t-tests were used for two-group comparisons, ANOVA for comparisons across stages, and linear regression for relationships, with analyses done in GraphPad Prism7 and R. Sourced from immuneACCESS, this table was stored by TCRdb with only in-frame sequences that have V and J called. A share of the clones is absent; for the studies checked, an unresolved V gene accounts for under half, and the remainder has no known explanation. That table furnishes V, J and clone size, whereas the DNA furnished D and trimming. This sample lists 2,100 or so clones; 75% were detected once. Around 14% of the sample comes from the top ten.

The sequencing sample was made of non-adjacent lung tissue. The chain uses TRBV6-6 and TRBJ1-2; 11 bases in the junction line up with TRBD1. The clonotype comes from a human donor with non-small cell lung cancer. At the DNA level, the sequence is TGTGCCAGCAGACGAGGACAGGGGGCGTCCGGCTACACCTTC. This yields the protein CASRRGQGASGYTF.